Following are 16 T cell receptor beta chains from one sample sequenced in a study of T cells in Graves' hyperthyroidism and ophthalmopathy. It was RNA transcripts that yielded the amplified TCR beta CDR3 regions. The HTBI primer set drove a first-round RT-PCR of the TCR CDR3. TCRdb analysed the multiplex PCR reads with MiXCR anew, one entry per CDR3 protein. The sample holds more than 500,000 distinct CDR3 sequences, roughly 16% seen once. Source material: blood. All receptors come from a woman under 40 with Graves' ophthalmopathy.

The CDR3 sequence is CASSQFRHKQYF. The CDR3 DNA sequence: TGCGCCAGCAGCCAATTTCGACATAAACAGTACTTC. V and J are TRBV4-1 and TRBJ2-5; D is undetermined. The V gene's germline CDR1 is MGHRA and CDR2 YSYEKL. V was shortened by 2 bases and J by 11 bases, with 12 bases between the two germline ends. The CDR3 spans 12 residues.

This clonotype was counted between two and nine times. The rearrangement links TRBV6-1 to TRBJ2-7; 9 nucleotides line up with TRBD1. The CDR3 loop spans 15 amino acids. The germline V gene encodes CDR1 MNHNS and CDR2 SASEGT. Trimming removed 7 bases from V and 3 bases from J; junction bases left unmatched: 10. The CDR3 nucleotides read TGTGCCAGCACCTCTCTGGGACAGGGAGACTACGAGCAGTACTTC. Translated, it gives CASTSLGQGDYEQYF.

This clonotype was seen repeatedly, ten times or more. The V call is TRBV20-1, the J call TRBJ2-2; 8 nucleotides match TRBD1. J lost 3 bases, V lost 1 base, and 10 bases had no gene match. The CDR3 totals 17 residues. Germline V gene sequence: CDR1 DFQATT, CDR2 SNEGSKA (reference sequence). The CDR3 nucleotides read TGCAGTGCTAGAGCGCCCCGGGCAGGGGGCGACACCGGGGAGCTGTTTTTT. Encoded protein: CSARAPRAGGDTGELFF.

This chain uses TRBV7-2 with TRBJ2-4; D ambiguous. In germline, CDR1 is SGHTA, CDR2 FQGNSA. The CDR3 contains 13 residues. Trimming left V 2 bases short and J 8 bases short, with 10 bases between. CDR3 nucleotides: TGTGCCAGCAGCTTATCCCCCGCGGACATTCAGTACTTC. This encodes CASSLSPADIQYF.

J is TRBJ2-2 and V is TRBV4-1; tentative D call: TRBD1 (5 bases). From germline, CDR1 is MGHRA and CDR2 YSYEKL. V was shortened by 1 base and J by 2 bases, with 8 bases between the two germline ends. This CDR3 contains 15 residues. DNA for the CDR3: TGCGCCAGCAGCCAAGGTCAGGGAAACACCGGGGAGCTGTTTTTT. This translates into CASSQGQGNTGELFF.

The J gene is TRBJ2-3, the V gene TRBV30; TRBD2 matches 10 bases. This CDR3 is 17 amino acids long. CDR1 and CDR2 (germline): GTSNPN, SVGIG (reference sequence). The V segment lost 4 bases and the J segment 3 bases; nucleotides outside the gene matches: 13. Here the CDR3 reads CAWTNRRPSGSTDTQYF. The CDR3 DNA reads TGTGCCTGGACTAATCGGCGGCCTAGCGGGAGTACAGATACGCAGTATTTT.

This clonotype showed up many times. In DNA form, the CDR3 reads TGCGCCAGCAGTGGGAGACAGGGCTACGAGCAGTACTTC. Encoded protein: CASSGRQGYEQYF. The V call is TRBV5-1, the J call TRBJ2-7; TRBD1 agrees at 7 bases. J gave up 3 bases and V 5 bases, and 5 bases lay outside the gene matches. The CDR3 spans 13 residues. Germline lookup yields CDR1 SGHRS and CDR2 YFSETQ.

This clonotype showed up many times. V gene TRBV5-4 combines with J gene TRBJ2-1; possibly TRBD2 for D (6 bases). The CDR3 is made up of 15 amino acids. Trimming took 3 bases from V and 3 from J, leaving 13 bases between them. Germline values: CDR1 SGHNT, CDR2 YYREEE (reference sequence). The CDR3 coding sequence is TGTGCCAGCAGCTCGGAGCTAGCGAACTACAATGAGCAGTTCTTC. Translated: CASSSELANYNEQFF.

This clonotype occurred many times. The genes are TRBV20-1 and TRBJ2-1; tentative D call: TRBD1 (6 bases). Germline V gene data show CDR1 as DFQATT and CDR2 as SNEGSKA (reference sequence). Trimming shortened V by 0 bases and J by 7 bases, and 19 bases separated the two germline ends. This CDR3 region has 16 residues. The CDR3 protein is CSARDLLQRTGNEQFF. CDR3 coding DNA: TGCAGTGCTAGAGATTTATTACAGCGAACAGGGAATGAGCAGTTCTTC.

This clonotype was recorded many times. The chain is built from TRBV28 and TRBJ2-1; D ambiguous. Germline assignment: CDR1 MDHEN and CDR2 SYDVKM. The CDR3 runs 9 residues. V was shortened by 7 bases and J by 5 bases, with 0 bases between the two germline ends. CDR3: CASNNEQFF. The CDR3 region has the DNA TGTGCCAGCAACAATGAGCAGTTCTTC.

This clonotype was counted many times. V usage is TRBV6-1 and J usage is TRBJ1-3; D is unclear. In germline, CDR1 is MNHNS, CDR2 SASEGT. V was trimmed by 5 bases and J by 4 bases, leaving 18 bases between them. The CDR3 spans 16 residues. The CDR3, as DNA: TGTGCCAGCAGTTACGGGCTAGGGTCTTCAGGAAACACCATATATTTT. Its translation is CASSYGLGSSGNTIYF.

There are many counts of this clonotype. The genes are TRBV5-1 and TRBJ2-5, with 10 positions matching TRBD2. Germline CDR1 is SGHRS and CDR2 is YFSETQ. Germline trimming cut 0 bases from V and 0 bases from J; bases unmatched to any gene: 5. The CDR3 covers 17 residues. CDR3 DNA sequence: TGCGCCAGCAGCTTGGGCAGGACTAGCGGAAACCAAGAGACCCAGTACTTC. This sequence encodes CASSLGRTSGNQETQYF. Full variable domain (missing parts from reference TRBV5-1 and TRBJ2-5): KAGVTQTPRYLIKTRGQQVTLSCSPISGHRSVSWYQQTPGQGLQFLFEYFSETQRNKGNFPGRFSGRQFSNSRSEMNVSTLELGDSALYLCASSLGRTSGNQETQYFGPGTRLLVL.

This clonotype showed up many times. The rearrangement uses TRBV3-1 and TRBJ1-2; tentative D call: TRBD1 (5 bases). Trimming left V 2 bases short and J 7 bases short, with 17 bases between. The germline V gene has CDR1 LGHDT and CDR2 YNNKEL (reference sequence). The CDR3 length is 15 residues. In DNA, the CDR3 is TGTGCCAGCAGCCAAACCCTTCAGGGATTCGGTGGCTACACCTTC. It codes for CASSQTLQGFGGYTF. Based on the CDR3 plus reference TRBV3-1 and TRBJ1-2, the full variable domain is DTAVSQTPKYLVTQMGNDKSIKCEQNLGHDTMYWYKQDSKKFLKIMFSYNNKELIINETVPNRFSPKSPDKAHLNLHINSLELGDSAVYFCASSQTLQGFGGYTFGSGTRLTVV.

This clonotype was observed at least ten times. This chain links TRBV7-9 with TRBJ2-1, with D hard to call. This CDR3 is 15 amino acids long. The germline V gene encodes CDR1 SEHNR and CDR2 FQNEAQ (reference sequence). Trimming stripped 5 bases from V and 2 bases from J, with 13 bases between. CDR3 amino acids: CASSLGVRPYNEQFF. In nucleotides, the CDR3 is TGTGCCAGCAGCCTTGGGGTGCGCCCCTACAATGAGCAGTTCTTC.

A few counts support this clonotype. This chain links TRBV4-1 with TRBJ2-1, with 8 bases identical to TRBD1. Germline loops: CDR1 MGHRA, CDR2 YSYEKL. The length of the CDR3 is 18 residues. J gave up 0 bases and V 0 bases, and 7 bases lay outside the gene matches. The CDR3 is CASSQEHRTGSSYNEQFF. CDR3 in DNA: TGCGCCAGCAGCCAAGAGCATAGGACAGGGAGCTCCTACAATGAGCAGTTCTTC.

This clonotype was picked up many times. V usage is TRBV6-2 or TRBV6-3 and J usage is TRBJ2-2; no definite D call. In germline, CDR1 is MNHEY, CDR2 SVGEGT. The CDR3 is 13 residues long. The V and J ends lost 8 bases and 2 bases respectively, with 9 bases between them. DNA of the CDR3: TGTGCCAGCGCCGCAATAAACACCGGGGAGCTGTTTTTT. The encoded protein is CASAAINTGELFF.